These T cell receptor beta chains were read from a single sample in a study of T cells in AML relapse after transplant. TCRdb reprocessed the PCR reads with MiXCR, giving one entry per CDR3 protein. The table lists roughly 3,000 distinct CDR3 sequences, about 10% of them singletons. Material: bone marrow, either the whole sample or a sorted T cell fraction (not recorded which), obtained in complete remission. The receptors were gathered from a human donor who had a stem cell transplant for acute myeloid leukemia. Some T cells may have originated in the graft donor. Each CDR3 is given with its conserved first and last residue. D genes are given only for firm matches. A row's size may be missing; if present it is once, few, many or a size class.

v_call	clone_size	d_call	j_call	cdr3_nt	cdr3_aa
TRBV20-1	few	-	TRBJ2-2	TGCAGTGCTAGTCTTTTTGGGGGGCGCGGGGAGCTGTTTTTT	CSASLFGGRGELFF
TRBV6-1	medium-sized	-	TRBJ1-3	TGTGCCAGCAGGATTACAGGGCATAGTAAGACTGGAAACACCATATATTTT	CASRITGHSKTGNTIYF
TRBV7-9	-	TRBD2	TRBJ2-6	TGTGCCAGCAGCTTAGGTAGCGGGGGAGCCGGGGCCAACGTCCTGACTTTC	CASSLGSGGAGANVLTF
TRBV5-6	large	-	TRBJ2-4	TGTGCCAGCAGCCCCCCAGGGTGGGAAAACATTCAGTACTTC	CASSPPGWENIQYF
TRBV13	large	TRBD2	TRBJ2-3	TGTGCCAGCAGCAAGCGGGGGGGCGGCACAGATACGCAGTATTTT	CASSKRGGGTDTQYF
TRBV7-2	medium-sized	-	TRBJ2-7	TGTGCCAGCAGCTTAGCGGAGCAATTCTACGAGCAGTACTTC	CASSLAEQFYEQYF
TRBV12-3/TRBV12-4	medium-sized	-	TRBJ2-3	TGTGCCAGCAATTTCAGGGGCGATACGCAGTATTTT	CASNFRGDTQYF
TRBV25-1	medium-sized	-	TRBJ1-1	TGTGCCAGCAGTGAAGGGGTGGCCACTGAAGCTTTCTTT	CASSEGVATEAFF
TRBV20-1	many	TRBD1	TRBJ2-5	TGCAGTGCTAGAGTTCGGGACAGGGTCAATTTGGGAGAGACCCAGTACTTC	CSARVRDRVNLGETQYF
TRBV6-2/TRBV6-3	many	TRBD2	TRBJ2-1	TGTGCCAGCAGCTCGCGGGGGGAATACAATGAGCAGTTCTTC	CASSSRGEYNEQFF
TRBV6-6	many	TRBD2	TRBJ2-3	TGTGCCATTAGCGGGGGGGGGACAGATACGCAGTATTTT	CAISGGGTDTQYF
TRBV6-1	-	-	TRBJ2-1	TGTGCCAGCAGTGTGGAGACTAGAGGCGATGAGCAGTTCTTC	CASSVETRGDEQFF
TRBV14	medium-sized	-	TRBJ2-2	TGTGCCAGCAGCCAGGCAGGGGAAAACACCGGGGAGCTGTTTTTT	CASSQAGENTGELFF
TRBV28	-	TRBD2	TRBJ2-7	TGTGCCAGCAGTTTATATAGCGGGAGAAGCGAGCAGTACTTC	CASSLYSGRSEQYF
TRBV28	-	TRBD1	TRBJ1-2	TGTGCCAGCACCCCAGGGGGCGTTTATGGCTACACCTTC	CASTPGGVYGYTF